This is a list of T cell receptor beta chains from one sample in a study of cytomegalovirus exposure and HLA in healthy donors. TCRdb's table, derived via immunoSEQ multiplex PCR, lists solely in-frame clones and lacks some. Among about 89,000 clones listed, under 85% were seen once. The sequenced material came from PBMCs. The receptor source for this set is a male donor in good health and CMV-seronegative. The CDR3 runs from the conserved cysteine through the conserved F or W. D genes are given only for firm matches. Size is stated for part of the rows, as once, few or many counts, or as a class when the clone is expanded.

d_gene	abundance	v_gene	j_gene	CDR3aa	CDR3nt
-	-	TRBV9	TRBJ2-1	CASSVQAGTYNEQFF	TGTGCCAGCAGCGTACAGGCAGGGACCTACAATGAGCAGTTCTTC
TRBD2	-	TRBV6-4	TRBJ2-2	CASSIGTSDTGELFF	TGTGCCAGCAGCATCGGGACTAGCGACACCGGGGAGCTGTTTTTT
TRBD2	few	TRBV5-5	TRBJ2-1	CASKGTSSYNEQFF	TGTGCCAGCAAAGGGACTAGCTCCTACAATGAGCAGTTCTTC
-	-	TRBV11-3	TRBJ2-3	CASSPRGITDTQYF	TGTGCCAGCAGCCCTAGGGGTATCACAGATACGCAGTATTTT
-	-	TRBV28	TRBJ2-7	CASSLPGIYEQYF	TGTGCCAGCAGTTTGCCGGGAATCTACGAGCAGTACTTC
-	once	TRBV6-1	TRBJ1-2	CASSTRLVTNYGYTF	TGTGCCAGCAGTACCCGGTTAGTAACTAACTATGGCTACACCTTC
TRBD2	-	TRBV2	TRBJ2-3	CASSEALAGAEADTQYF	TGTGCCAGCAGTGAAGCGCTGGCGGGAGCAGAGGCAGATACGCAGTATTTT
TRBD2	-	TRBV6-4	TRBJ2-7	CASSDASGTEQYF	TGTGCCAGCAGTGACGCTAGCGGGACGGAGCAGTACTTC
-	-	TRBV19	TRBJ1-4	CASGTWATNEKLFF	TGTGCCAGTGGAACATGGGCGACTAATGAAAAACTGTTTTTT
TRBD2	-	TRBV19	TRBJ2-7	CASRPSGSYEQYF	TGTGCCAGTAGGCCTAGCGGGAGCTACGAGCAGTACTTC
TRBD1	-	TRBV10-3	TRBJ1-2	CAISEQGQGYTF	TGTGCCATCAGTGAACAGGGACAGGGCTACACCTTC
TRBD2	-	TRBV6-5	TRBJ2-7	CASKGREDYEQYF	TGTGCCAGCAAGGGGAGGGAGGACTACGAGCAGTACTTC
TRBD2	-	TRBV18	TRBJ2-3	CASSRGTRGDTQYF	TGTGCCAGCTCACGAGGGACTAGAGGCGATACGCAGTATTTT
-	-	TRBV27	TRBJ2-2	CASSLSILINTGELFF	TGTGCCAGCAGTTTATCTATTCTAATTAACACCGGGGAGCTGTTTTTT
TRBD2	-	TRBV4-3	TRBJ2-2	CASSRSRTRDGTGELFF	TGCGCCAGCAGTCGCTCGCGGACTAGAGATGGCACCGGGGAGCTGTTTTTT
-	-	TRBV9	TRBJ2-1	CASSVDLYNEQFF	TGTGCCAGCAGCGTAGATCTGTACAATGAGCAGTTCTTC
TRBD1	-	TRBV28	TRBJ1-5	CASSFRTGGGQPQHF	TGTGCCAGCAGTTTTCGGACAGGTGGGGGTCAGCCCCAGCATTTT